These 28 T cell receptor beta chains share one sample of origin, sequenced in a study of blood T cell repertoires in COVID-19. Here immunoSEQ multiplex PCR was the method, and the copy in TCRdb shows in-frame clones only, minus some. The table has about 190,000 clones, about 85% seen once; the top ten hold less than 5.5%. Sequences were obtained from peripheral blood. These receptor sequences come from a woman at least 80 years old with acute or convalescent COVID-19.

The chain combines TRBV6-6 with TRBJ2-5, with TRBD2 matching over 9 bases. J lost 0 bases, V lost 6 bases, and 8 bases had no gene match. Germline CDR1 reads MNHNY; CDR2 reads SVGAGI (reference sequence). The CDR3 runs 16 residues. CDR3 bases: TGTGCCAGCAGCCATGGACTAGCGTGGTACCAAGAGACCCAGTACTTC. Translating it yields CASSHGLAWYQETQYF.

With regard to this clone: Other DNA sequences in the sample encode the same CDR3. The V gene is TRBV7-2, the J gene TRBJ2-1; TRBD2 might be the D (5 bases). Germline CDR1 reads SGHTA; CDR2 reads FQGNSA. The CDR3 sequence is 15 residues long. V was shortened by 1 base and J by 3 bases, with 10 bases between the two germline ends. CDR3 protein: CASSLVGGLYNEQFF. The CDR3 DNA reads TGTGCCAGCAGCTTAGTTGGCGGGCTCTACAATGAGCAGTTCTTC. The variable domain in full, with the rest retrieved from reference TRBV7-2 and TRBJ2-1, is GAGVSQSPSNKVTEKGKDVELRCDPISGHTALYWYRQSLGQGLEFLIYFQGNSAPDKSGLPSDRFSAERTGGSVSTLTIQRTQQEDSAVYLCASSLVGGLYNEQFFGPGTRLTVL.

The table lists this clone with a count of one. This sequence joins TRBV2 and TRBJ1-1, with TRBD1 identical over 7 bases. CDR3 length: 15 residues. J gave up 4 bases and V 7 bases, and 12 bases lay outside the gene matches. Germline values: CDR1 SNHLY, CDR2 FYNNEI. The CDR3 DNA is TGTGCCAGCAACGGACCAGGGGGATCGAGCACTGAAGCTTTCTTT. It encodes CASNGPGGSSTEAFF.

The chain has TRBV6-5 and TRBJ1-6; no definite D call. The length of the CDR3 is 13 residues. The V gene's germline CDR1 is MNHEY and CDR2 SVGAGI. Trimming pared 7 bases from V and 4 bases from J, leaving 8 bases between. CDR3 bases: TGTGCCAGCACTGTCGGGTATAATTCACCCCTCCACTTT. Translating it yields CASTVGYNSPLHF.

This chain connects TRBV2 to TRBJ1-2, with 7 positions matching TRBD1. V shed 6 bases, J shed 4 bases, and the junction held 5 bases outside the gene matches. The CDR3 spans 13 residues. CDR1 SNHLY and CDR2 FYNNEI come from the germline V gene. The CDR3 protein is CASRLRDSYGYTF. Here the CDR3 DNA reads TGTGCCAGCAGACTCCGGGACAGCTATGGCTACACCTTC.

The CDR3 spells CASSQVSLTYEKLFF. DNA for the CDR3: TGTGCCAGCAGCCAAGTTAGTCTGACTTATGAAAAACTGTTTTTT. The J gene is TRBJ1-4, the V gene TRBV4-2; D uncertain. This CDR3 is 15 amino acids long. Germline V gene lookup returns CDR1 LGHNA and CDR2 YNFKEQ. Trimming took off 1 base at V and 6 bases at J, with 12 bases between the two ends.

This clone was observed a handful of times. The rearrangement links TRBV5-1 to TRBJ2-2, with 7 bases identical to TRBD2. The germline CDR1 and CDR2 sequences are SGHRS and YFSETQ. The CDR3 consists of 15 residues. V lost 7 bases to trimming and J lost 6 bases; unmatched junction nucleotides: 12. CDR3 sequence (DNA): TGCGCCAGCCGCCCGACGGGGGGATCGGCCGGGGAGCTGTTTTTT. It is translated as CASRPTGGSAGELFF.

The rearrangement links TRBV5-1 to TRBJ2-5; a possible D gene is TRBD1 (5 bases). V shed 0 bases and J shed 6 bases, with 12 bases lying between them. Germline V lookup: CDR1 SGHRS, CDR2 YFSETQ. The CDR3 has 14 amino acids. The CDR3 bases are TGCGCCAGCAGCTTGGAGGCAGGGCAGCAGACCCAGTACTTC. As protein: CASSLEAGQQTQYF.

V and J are TRBV7-2 and TRBJ1-2, with D unresolved. The ends were cut back, 6 bases at V and 7 bases at J, with 12 bases in the middle. Germline values: CDR1 SGHTA, CDR2 FQGNSA. This CDR3 is built from 12 residues. The CDR3 sequence is CASSSSRTGYTF. CDR3 coding DNA: TGTGCCAGCAGTTCGAGTCGCACTGGCTACACCTTC. The variable domain in full, with the rest retrieved from reference TRBV7-2 and TRBJ1-2, is GAGVSQSPSNKVTEKGKDVELRCDPISGHTALYWYRQSLGQGLEFLIYFQGNSAPDKSGLPSDRFSAERTGGSVSTLTIQRTQQEDSAVYLCASSSSRTGYTFGSGTRLTVV.

V and J are TRBV11-3 and TRBJ2-3; 7 nucleotides match TRBD2. The CDR3 length is 16 residues. In germline, CDR1 is SGHNT, CDR2 YENEEA. J gave up 0 bases and V 1 base, and 4 bases lay outside the gene matches. The chain's CDR3 is CASSLAGGPSTDTQYF. Written as DNA, the CDR3 is TGTGCCAGCAGCTTAGCGGGAGGTCCTAGCACAGATACGCAGTATTTT.

J is TRBJ1-2 and V is TRBV2; no clear D. Germline CDR1 is SNHLY and CDR2 is FYNNEI. The V gene lost 2 bases and the J gene lost 8 bases, with 18 bases spanning the gap. This CDR3 contains 15 residues. As DNA, the CDR3 is TGTGCCAGCAGTGAATCGGCCCCAGGTGTAAGAGGCTACACCTTC. It yields the protein CASSESAPGVRGYTF.

This clone was observed at least ten times. The rearrangement uses TRBV5-6 and TRBJ2-2; a possible D gene is TRBD1 (5 bases). The CDR3 runs 16 residues. Trimming removed 4 bases at V and 3 bases at J, with 16 bases between. Germline V gene sequence: CDR1 SGHDT, CDR2 YYEEEE. This CDR3 reads CASSQQTTVYTGELFF. The CDR3 DNA reads TGTGCCAGCAGCCAACAAACGACAGTCTACACCGGGGAGCTGTTTTTT.

The chain is built from TRBV7-2 and TRBJ2-7, with 12 bases aligning to TRBD1. The CDR3 spans 16 residues. Germline V gene data show CDR1 as SGHTA and CDR2 as FQGNSA. The V gene end was trimmed by 5 bases and the J gene end by 7 bases; junction bases not matched to a gene: 12. The CDR3 reads CASSPYLGQGAGEQYF. The CDR3 coding sequence is TGTGCCAGCAGCCCCTATTTGGGACAGGGGGCTGGGGAGCAGTACTTC.

The V gene is TRBV7-2, the J gene TRBJ2-3; 11 positions match TRBD2. With 6 bases clipped from V and 4 bases from J, the junction kept 6 bases outside the gene matches. Germline loops: CDR1 SGHTA, CDR2 FQGNSA. The CDR3 runs to 15 residues. CDR3 sequence reads: CASSETSGNADTQYF. The CDR3 DNA follows: TGTGCCAGCAGTGAGACTAGCGGGAATGCAGATACGCAGTATTTT.

This clone was observed a handful of times. This chain connects TRBV7-2 to TRBJ1-1; TRBD1 agrees at 9 bases. The CDR3 has 15 amino acids. The V gene's germline CDR1 is SGHTA and CDR2 FQGNSA. V gave up 6 bases and J gave up 4 bases; unmatched junction bases: 9. The CDR3 nucleotides are TGTGCCAGCAGTTCCCAGGGACAGGGAGTCACTGAAGCTTTCTTT. Protein sequence: CASSSQGQGVTEAFF.

The chain has TRBV5-1 and TRBJ2-2; D possibly corresponds to TRBD2 (5 bases). CDR3 length equals 15 residues. CDR1 is SGHRS, CDR2 YFSETQ, per germline. The V gene lost 1 base and the J gene lost 4 bases, with 11 bases spanning the gap. CDR3 nucleotides: TGCGCCAGCAGCTTGTTGGCGGGTAGCACCGGGGAGCTGTTTTTT. Residues: CASSLLAGSTGELFF.

This sequence joins TRBV29-1 and TRBJ1-5; TRBD1 matches at 9 bases. Germline V gene lookup returns CDR1 SQVTM and CDR2 ANQGSEA. The CDR3 is 13 residues long. Trimming at V came to 6 bases and at J to 6 bases, leaving 6 bases not matched to a gene. The CDR3 DNA reads TGCAGCGTATGGGACAGGGTAGGTCAGCCCCAGCATTTT. Translated, it gives CSVWDRVGQPQHF.

The genes are TRBV12-5 and TRBJ1-5, with 8 bases fitting TRBD1. The CDR3 is made up of 15 amino acids. The germline V gene has CDR1 LGHNT and CDR2 FRNRAP. The junction had 10 bases not matched to a gene; V was cut back by 6 bases and J by 6 bases. CDR3 in DNA: TGTGCTAGTGGGGGACGGACAGGGATTGGTCAGCCCCAGCATTTT. It specifies CASGGRTGIGQPQHF.

The V call is TRBV7-2, the J call TRBJ2-1; TRBD1 matches at 8 bases. CDR1 and CDR2 from the germline V gene are SGHTA and FQGNSA. The J segment lost 2 bases and the V segment lost 5 bases, leaving 2 bases of the junction unmatched. This CDR3 spans 14 amino acids. CDR3 loop: CASSQGAAYNEQFF. As DNA, the CDR3 is TGTGCCAGCAGCCAGGGGGCCGCCTACAATGAGCAGTTCTTC. The full variable domain, with the rest looked up from reference TRBV7-2 and TRBJ2-1, is GAGVSQSPSNKVTEKGKDVELRCDPISGHTALYWYRQSLGQGLEFLIYFQGNSAPDKSGLPSDRFSAERTGGSVSTLTIQRTQQEDSAVYLCASSQGAAYNEQFFGPGTRLTVL.

As concerns this clone: One junction end does not reproduce the germline sequence, and a read error may be involved. The chain carries TRBV7-7 and TRBJ1-1; possibly TRBD1 for D (6 bases). The CDR3 has 16 amino acids. CDR1 is SSHAT and CDR2 is FNYEAQ in the germline V gene (reference sequence). CDR3 nucleotides: TGTGCTAGCAGCCCCCTGTCGGCAGGGGTGGACACTGAAGCTTTCTTT. Its translation is CASSPLSAGVDTEAFF.

The rearrangement joins TRBV10-1 to TRBJ1-2, with TRBD1 matching over 7 bases. Germline CDR1 WNHNN, CDR2 SYGVQD (reference sequence). The trim removed 7 bases at V and 4 bases at J, leaving 6 bases unmatched. The CDR3 spans 13 residues. This CDR3 reads CASTPGTVYGYTF. CDR3 bases: TGCGCCAGCACCCCCGGGACAGTCTATGGCTACACCTTC.

V gene TRBV6-2 or TRBV6-3 combines with J gene TRBJ1-2; 9 nucleotides align to TRBD1. This CDR3 is 13 amino acids long. V was clipped by 5 bases and J by 8 bases; unmatched bases: 6. CDR1 and CDR2 (germline): MNHEY, SVGEGT. The CDR3 nucleotides are TGTGCCAGCAGTCCCGGGACAGGGAAGGGCTACACCTTC. Amino acids: CASSPGTGKGYTF.

The chain joins TRBV10-2 to TRBJ1-3, with 10 bases aligning to TRBD1. In germline, CDR1 is WSHSY, CDR2 SAAADI. V dropped 4 bases and J dropped 4; count of bases not matched to a gene: 7. The CDR3 is made up of 16 amino acids. CDR3 nucleotides: TGCGCCAGCAGTGTATCCGGGACAGGGGTGGGAAACACCATATATTTT. Translated, it gives CASSVSGTGVGNTIYF.

The V and J genes are TRBV6-5 and TRBJ1-5; the D gene is possibly TRBD1 (5 bases). The CDR3 is 15 amino acids. Germline-derived CDR1 and CDR2 are MNHEY and SVGAGI. The V end lost 5 bases, the J end lost 2 bases, and 13 bases lay between the germline ends. The DNA of the CDR3 is TGTGCCAGCAGTCTGGAGGGGATAGGCAATCAGCCCCAGCATTTT. It translates to CASSLEGIGNQPQHF.

The table lists this clone with a few counts. The V call is TRBV27, the J call TRBJ2-1, with a tentative D call TRBD2 (6 bases). CDR1 MNHEY and CDR2 SMNVEV come from the germline V gene (reference sequence). The CDR3 loop spans 16 amino acids. V was trimmed by 0 bases and J by 3 bases, leaving 12 bases between them. CDR3 bases: TGTGCCAGCAGTTTATCGTGGGACTCCTTCTACAATGAGCAGTTCTTC. Its protein product is CASSLSWDSFYNEQFF.

Only one count was recorded for this clone. The chain carries TRBV3-1 (or the pseudogene TRBV3-2) and TRBJ2-7; D remains ambiguous. The CDR3 is 12 residues long. Germline V lookup: CDR1 LGHDT, CDR2 YNNKEL (reference sequence). Trimming left V 4 bases short and J 3 bases short, with 7 bases between. CDR3 in DNA: TGTGCCAGCAGCCCCCGACACTACGAGCAGTACTTC. It yields the protein CASSPRHYEQYF.

This clone has just one count. V gene TRBV3-1 (or the pseudogene TRBV3-2) combines with J gene TRBJ2-7, with 11 bases lining up with TRBD2. The germline V gene has CDR1 LGHDT and CDR2 YNNKEL (reference sequence). With V trimmed by 2 bases and J by 7 bases, 7 bases remained unmatched. There are 15 residues in the CDR3. This chain's CDR3 is CASSQLLAGVGEQYF. The CDR3 nucleotides are TGTGCCAGCAGCCAACTACTAGCGGGAGTGGGGGAGCAGTACTTC.

The chain has TRBV4-2 and TRBJ1-2; D call uncertain. The CDR3 has 12 residues. V lost 1 base, J lost 5 bases, and 5 bases lay in between. The germline V gene has CDR1 LGHNA and CDR2 YNFKEQ. Here the CDR3 reads CASSQGAYGYTF. The CDR3 DNA follows: TGTGCCAGCAGCCAAGGGGCGTATGGCTACACCTTC.